In this sample, the clone carrying this TCR beta chain turned up a few times. Its antigen is currently unknown. This sample was included in a study of shared clonotypes between healthy human individuals. The study, taken as a whole, reports: An expected dependence of interdonor clonotype sharing on sequencing depth was noted. Compared with clonotypes that all four donors shared, non-shared clonotypes had lower generation probabilities. Naive subsets generally had larger estimated richness than memory subsets.

Donors, without exception, were Caucasian adults residing in Nashville, Tennessee. The method was immunoSEQ multiplex PCR; TCRdb's version includes in-frame clones alone and lacks a portion of them. The sample carries about 980,000 clones, more than 75% recorded once. Germline V CDR1 and CDR2: SGHRS, YFSETQ. V was shortened by 0 bases and J by 1 base, with 11 bases between the two germline ends. The CDR3 totals 15 residues. The receptor's source is a man aged 18-30 years in good health. This chain links TRBV5-1 with TRBJ2-7; D is undetermined. Sequencing input: memory CD4+ T cells sorted from blood. Subset in this sample: CD45RA-negative fraction. CDR3 protein: CASSLEQSHSYEQYF. In DNA, the CDR3 is TGCGCCAGCAGCTTGGAGCAGTCCCATTCCTACGAGCAGTACTTC. Supplemented by reference TRBV5-1 and TRBJ2-7, the full variable domain reads KAGVTQTPRYLIKTRGQQVTLSCSPISGHRSVSWYQQTPGQGLQFLFEYFSETQRNKGNFPGRFSGRQFSNSRSEMNVSTLELGDSALYLCASSLEQSHSYEQYFGPGTRLTVT.